Listed below are T cell receptor beta chains from one sample, sequenced in a study of blood T cell repertoires in COVID-19. The assay was immunoSEQ multiplex PCR, and TCRdb's table has in-frame clones only and misses some. This sample has about 260,000 clones, with 75% to 90% found just once. The sequencing sample was made of peripheral blood. The receptor source for this set is a human donor in a cohort sampled during active COVID-19. Each CDR3 is given with its conserved first and last residue. The order of the fields is clone size, V gene, D gene, J gene, CDR3 protein, CDR3 DNA. D genes are given only for firm matches. Clone size is given for some rows only: seen once, a few or many times, or a class if the clone is expanded.

>NA|TRBV19|NA|TRBJ2-3
CASSTAGLGTQYF
TGTGCCAGTAGCACCGCGGGCTTAGGTACGCAGTATTTT
>NA|TRBV9|NA|TRBJ2-7
CASSSRIARGGLYEQYF
TGTGCCAGCAGCTCCAGAATAGCGAGGGGGGGCCTATACGAGCAGTACTTC
>once|TRBV3-1/TRBV3-2|NA|TRBJ1-1
CASSQGVRNTEAFF
TGTGCCAGCAGCCAAGGTGTCAGGAACACTGAAGCTTTCTTT
>few|TRBV7-8|NA|TRBJ1-5
CASSHGGGNQPQHF
TGTGCCAGCAGCCATGGGGGGGGAAATCAGCCCCAGCATTTT
>NA|TRBV3-1/TRBV3-2|TRBD2|TRBJ2-7
CASSQVPGGSSYEQYF
TGTGCCAGCAGCCAAGTTCCGGGGGGGAGCTCCTACGAGCAGTACTTC
>NA|TRBV5-1|TRBD2|TRBJ2-1
CASHLAGGRDEQFF
TGCGCCAGCCATTTAGCGGGGGGGCGAGATGAGCAGTTCTTC
>once|TRBV7-9|NA|TRBJ2-7
CASSLLSGGGYEQYF
TGTGCCAGCAGCTTATTATCCGGGGGAGGCTACGAGCAGTACTTC
>once|TRBV3-1/TRBV3-2|TRBD2|TRBJ2-1
CASSPGLAGGWSYNEQFF
TGTGCCAGCAGCCCCGGACTAGCGGGAGGGTGGTCCTACAATGAGCAGTTCTTC
>NA|TRBV4-2|TRBD2|TRBJ2-3
CASSLWTSGTDTQYF
TGTGCCAGCAGCCTGTGGACTAGCGGAACAGATACGCAGTATTTT
>few|TRBV7-9|TRBD2|TRBJ2-5
CASMKREAETQYF
TGTGCCAGCATGAAGCGGGAGGCAGAGACCCAGTACTTC
>NA|TRBV6-6|TRBD1|TRBJ1-5
CASSPQGYSNQPQHF
TGTGCCAGCAGTCCACAGGGGTATAGCAATCAGCCCCAGCATTTT
>many|TRBV19|TRBD1|TRBJ2-7
CASSIGDSMQYF
TGTGCCAGTAGTATAGGGGACAGCATGCAGTACTTC
>NA|TRBV27|NA|TRBJ2-1
CASSPLQAISNEQFF
TGTGCCAGCAGTCCTCTACAGGCGATCTCCAATGAGCAGTTCTTC
>NA|TRBV7-9|TRBD1|TRBJ2-7
CASSLGTGVDEEQYF
TGTGCCAGCAGCCTCGGGACAGGCGTGGACGAGGAGCAGTACTTC
>NA|TRBV6-1|TRBD2|TRBJ2-7
CASSEARLAGYEQYF
TGTGCCAGCAGTGAAGCAAGGCTAGCGGGATACGAGCAGTACTTC
>NA|TRBV2|TRBD1|TRBJ2-4
CASSLGQGRENIQYF
TGTGCCAGCAGCTTGGGACAGGGTAGGGAAAACATTCAGTACTTC
>NA|TRBV29-1|TRBD1|TRBJ2-1
CSVTGVSYNEQFF
TGCAGCGTCACAGGGGTCTCCTACAATGAGCAGTTCTTC
>NA|TRBV5-4|TRBD2|TRBJ2-5
CASSWAGARETQYF
TGTGCCAGCAGCTGGGCGGGAGCCCGAGAGACCCAGTACTTC
>NA|TRBV7-9|NA|TRBJ2-3
CASSFHSNTQYF
TGTGCCAGCAGCTTCCACTCGAATACGCAGTATTTT
>NA|TRBV5-1|NA|TRBJ2-7
CASSPGRGIFYEQYF
TGCGCCAGCAGCCCCGGAAGGGGAATTTTCTACGAGCAGTACTTC
>NA|TRBV7-2|TRBD2|TRBJ2-5
CASMAGLAELKTQYF
TGTGCCAGCATGGCGGGACTAGCGGAATTGAAGACCCAGTACTTC
>NA|TRBV25-1|TRBD2|TRBJ2-5
CASSEYRSSGSKETQYF
TGTGCCAGCAGTGAATATAGGTCTAGCGGGAGTAAGGAGACCCAGTACTTC
>NA|TRBV7-8|TRBD1|TRBJ1-5
CASEPGQGRRRPQHF
TGTGCCAGCGAACCGGGACAGGGGCGCCGTAGGCCCCAGCATTTT
>once|TRBV6-1|NA|TRBJ1-2
CASSEARTGYGYTF
TGTGCCAGCAGTGAAGCGCGGACTGGCTATGGCTACACCTTC
>few|TRBV29-1|TRBD2|TRBJ2-3
CSSGGLAGGRGTDTQYF
TGCAGCTCCGGGGGGCTAGCGGGGGGCCGGGGCACAGATACGCAGTATTTT
>once|TRBV15|TRBD2|TRBJ2-1
CATTQPGLAGAFNEQFF
TGTGCCACCACTCAACCGGGACTAGCGGGGGCTTTCAATGAGCAGTTCTTC
>NA|TRBV21-1|NA|TRBJ2-4
CASSKGREPKNIQYF
TGTGCCAGCAGCAAAGGGCGGGAGCCCAAAAACATTCAGTACTTC
>NA|TRBV10-1|NA|TRBJ2-5
CASSSQLAETQYF
TGCGCCAGCAGTTCCCAACTCGCGGAGACCCAGTACTTC
>NA|TRBV5-6|NA|TRBJ2-5
CASSPLRPYQETQYF
TGTGCCAGCAGCCCCCTGCGGCCGTACCAAGAGACCCAGTACTTC
>NA|TRBV29-1|TRBD1|TRBJ1-1
CSLPGTGAHTEAFF
TGCAGCCTACCCGGGACAGGGGCACACACTGAAGCTTTCTTT
>NA|TRBV5-1|NA|TRBJ1-1
CASGETGLNTEAFF
TGCGCCAGCGGAGAGACAGGATTGAACACTGAAGCTTTCTTT
>NA|TRBV4-3|NA|TRBJ2-1
CASSQERIQGFQFF
TGCGCCAGCAGCCAGGAAAGGATACAGGGATTTCAGTTCTTC
>NA|TRBV18|TRBD2|TRBJ2-3
CASSPARRGAGDTQYF
TGTGCCAGCTCACCGGCTCGGCGGGGGGCTGGAGATACGCAGTATTTT
>NA|TRBV11-2|TRBD1|TRBJ2-1
CASSVRTGGFSYNEQFF
TGTGCCAGCAGCGTACGGACAGGGGGCTTCTCCTACAATGAGCAGTTCTTC
>few|TRBV3-1/TRBV3-2|NA|TRBJ2-5
CASSQGRVIETQYF
TGTGCCAGCAGCCAAGGACGGGTTATAGAGACCCAGTACTTC
>NA|TRBV6-5|TRBD1|TRBJ1-5
CASSKQGAKNQPQHF
TGTGCCAGCAGCAAACAGGGGGCTAAGAATCAGCCCCAGCATTTT
>NA|TRBV7-6|NA|TRBJ2-1
CASSLLENEQFF
TGTGCCAGCAGCTTACTGGAGAATGAGCAGTTCTTC
>NA|TRBV19|TRBD1|TRBJ1-2
CASRTGEGEGYTF
TGTGCCAGTAGGACAGGGGAAGGTGAAGGCTACACCTTC
>NA|TRBV7-9|TRBD1|TRBJ1-6
CASTPPTTGANSPLHF
TGTGCCAGCACCCCTCCAACTACAGGGGCCAATTCACCCCTCCACTTT
>once|TRBV9|TRBD2|TRBJ2-1
CASNRLAGVEQFF
TGTGCCAGCAATAGACTAGCGGGAGTGGAGCAGTTCTTC
>NA|TRBV4-3|TRBD1|TRBJ2-1
CASSQTISRGLNNEQFF
TGCGCCAGCAGCCAGACCATTTCCAGGGGGCTGAACAATGAGCAGTTCTTC